This T cell receptor (beta chain) was captured by sequencing in a study of blood T cell repertoires in COVID-19. Study details: Nucleic acid was either cDNA or gDNA, and it came from T cells, B-cell-depleted T cells, or PBMCs.

V was cut by 0 bases and J by 1 base, with 10 bases left in between. CDR1 and CDR2 (germline): LGHDT, YNNKEL (reference sequence). The CDR3 loop spans 16 amino acids. Study processing details: Amplification of reference gene primers provided the estimated nucleated cell counts. Some clones are missing from TCRdb's copy, which holds only in-frame ones; the method was immunoSEQ multiplex PCR. V, J and clone size are taken as reported in that table, and D and trimming were inferred from the DNA itself. This sample has some 97,000 clones, with about 90% found just once. The receptor was isolated from a man aged 30 to 45 in a cohort sampled during active COVID-19. Specimen: peripheral blood. The chain employs TRBV3-1 (or the pseudogene TRBV3-2) and TRBJ1-3; possible D gene TRBD1, 5 bases. The CDR3 coding sequence is TGTGCCAGCAGCCAAGAGTGGGGGACTTCTGGAAACACCATATATTTT. Its protein product is CASSQEWGTSGNTIYF.